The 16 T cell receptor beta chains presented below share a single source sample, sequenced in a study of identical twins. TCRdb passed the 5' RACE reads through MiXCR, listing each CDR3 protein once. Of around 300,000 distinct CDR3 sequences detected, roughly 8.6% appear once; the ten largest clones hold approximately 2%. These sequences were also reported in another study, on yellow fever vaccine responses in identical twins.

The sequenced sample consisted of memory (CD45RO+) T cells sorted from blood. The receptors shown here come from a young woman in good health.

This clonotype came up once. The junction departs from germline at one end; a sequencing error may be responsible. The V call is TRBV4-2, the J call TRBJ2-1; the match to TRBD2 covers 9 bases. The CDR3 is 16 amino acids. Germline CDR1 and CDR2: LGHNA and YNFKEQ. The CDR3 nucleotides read TGTGCCAGCAGCCAAGTCCCTGGTAGCGGGGGAAATGTGCAGTTCTTC. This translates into CASSQVPGSGGNVQFF.

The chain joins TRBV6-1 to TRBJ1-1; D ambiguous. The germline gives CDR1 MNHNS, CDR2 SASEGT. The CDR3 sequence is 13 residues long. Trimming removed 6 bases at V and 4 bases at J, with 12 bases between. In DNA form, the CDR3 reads TGTGCCAGCAGGACAAGTCAGGCCACTGAAGCTTTCTTT. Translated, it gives CASRTSQATEAFF.

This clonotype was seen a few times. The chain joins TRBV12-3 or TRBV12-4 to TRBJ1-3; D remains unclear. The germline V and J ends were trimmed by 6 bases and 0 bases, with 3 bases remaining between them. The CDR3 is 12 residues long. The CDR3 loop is CASRYSGNTIYF. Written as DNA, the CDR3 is TGTGCCAGCAGATACTCTGGAAACACCATATATTTT.

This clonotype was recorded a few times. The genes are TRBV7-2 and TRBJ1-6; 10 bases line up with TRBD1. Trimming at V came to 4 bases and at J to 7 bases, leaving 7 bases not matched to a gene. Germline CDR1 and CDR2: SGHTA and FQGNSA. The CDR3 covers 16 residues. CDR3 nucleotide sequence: TGTGCCAGCAGCTCCGGGACAGGGGCGGCAAATTCACCCCTCCACTTT. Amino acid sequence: CASSSGTGAANSPLHF.

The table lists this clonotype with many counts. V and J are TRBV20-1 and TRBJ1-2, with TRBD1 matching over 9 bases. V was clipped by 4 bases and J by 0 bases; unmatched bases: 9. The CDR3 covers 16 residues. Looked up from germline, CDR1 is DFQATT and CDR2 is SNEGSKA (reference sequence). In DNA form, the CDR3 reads TGCAGTGCTAATAATCTACAGGGGGCGTCTAACTATGGCTACACCTTC. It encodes CSANNLQGASNYGYTF.

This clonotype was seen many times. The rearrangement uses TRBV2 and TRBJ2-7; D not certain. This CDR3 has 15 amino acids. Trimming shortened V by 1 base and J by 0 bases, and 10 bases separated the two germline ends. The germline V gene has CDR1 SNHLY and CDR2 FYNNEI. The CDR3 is CASSEGQAISYEQYF. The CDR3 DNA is TGTGCCAGCAGTGAAGGGCAGGCCATCTCCTACGAGCAGTACTTC.

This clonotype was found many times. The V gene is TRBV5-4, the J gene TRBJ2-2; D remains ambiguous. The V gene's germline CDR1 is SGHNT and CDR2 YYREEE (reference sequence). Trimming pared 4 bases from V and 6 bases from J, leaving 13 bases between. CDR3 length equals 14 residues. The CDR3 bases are TGTGCCAGCAGCACTGACGCTGGCGCCGGGGAGCTGTTTTTT. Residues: CASSTDAGAGELFF.

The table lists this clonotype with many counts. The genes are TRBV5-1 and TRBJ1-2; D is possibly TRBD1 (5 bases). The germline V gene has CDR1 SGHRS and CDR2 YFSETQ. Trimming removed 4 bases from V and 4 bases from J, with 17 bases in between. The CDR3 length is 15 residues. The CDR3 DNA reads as TGCGCCAGCAGCCTAGGGACTATCGCGGGCTATGGCTACACCTTC. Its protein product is CASSLGTIAGYGYTF.

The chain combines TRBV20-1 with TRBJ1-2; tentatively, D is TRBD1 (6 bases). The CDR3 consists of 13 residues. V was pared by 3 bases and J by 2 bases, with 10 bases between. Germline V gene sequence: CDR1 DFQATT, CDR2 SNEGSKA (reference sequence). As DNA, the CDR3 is TGCAGTGCTAGGGGGGGGCCGAACTATGGCTACACCTTC. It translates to CSARGGPNYGYTF.

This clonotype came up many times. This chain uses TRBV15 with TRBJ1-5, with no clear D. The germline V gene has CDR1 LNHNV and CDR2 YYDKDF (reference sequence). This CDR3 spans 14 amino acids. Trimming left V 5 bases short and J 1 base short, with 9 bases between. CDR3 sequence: CATSFGRSNQPQHF. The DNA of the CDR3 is TGTGCCACCAGCTTTGGACGGAGCAATCAGCCCCAGCATTTT.

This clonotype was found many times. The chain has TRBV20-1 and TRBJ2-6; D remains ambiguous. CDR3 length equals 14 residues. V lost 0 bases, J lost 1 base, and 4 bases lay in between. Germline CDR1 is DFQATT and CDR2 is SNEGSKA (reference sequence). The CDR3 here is CSAREVSGANVLTF. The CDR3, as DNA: TGCAGTGCTAGAGAGGTTTCTGGGGCCAACGTCCTGACTTTC.

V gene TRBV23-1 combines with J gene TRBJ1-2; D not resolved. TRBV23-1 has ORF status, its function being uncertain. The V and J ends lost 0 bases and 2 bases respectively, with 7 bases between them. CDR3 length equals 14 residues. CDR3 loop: CASSQSRENYGYTF. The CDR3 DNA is TGCGCCAGCAGTCAATCGAGGGAAAACTATGGCTACACCTTC.

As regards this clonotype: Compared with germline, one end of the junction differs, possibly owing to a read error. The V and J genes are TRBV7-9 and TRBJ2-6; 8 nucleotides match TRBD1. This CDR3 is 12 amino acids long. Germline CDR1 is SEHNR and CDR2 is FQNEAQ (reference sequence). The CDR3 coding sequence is TGTTCAGGGGGCTCTGGGGCCGACGTCCTGACTTTC. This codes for CSGGSGADVLTF.

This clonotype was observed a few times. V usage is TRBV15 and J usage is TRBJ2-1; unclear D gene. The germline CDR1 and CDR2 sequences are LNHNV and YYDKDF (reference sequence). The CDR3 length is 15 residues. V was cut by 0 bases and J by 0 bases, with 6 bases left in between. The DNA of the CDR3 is TGTGCCACCAGCAGAGAGCTGAGCTCCTACAATGAGCAGTTCTTC. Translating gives CATSRELSSYNEQFF.

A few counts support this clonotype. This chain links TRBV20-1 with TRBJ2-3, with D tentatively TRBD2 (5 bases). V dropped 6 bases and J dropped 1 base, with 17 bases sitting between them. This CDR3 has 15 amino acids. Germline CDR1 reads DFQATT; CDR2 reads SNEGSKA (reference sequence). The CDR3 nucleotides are TGCAGTGCCACGAGCGGAGCTGGTGGCACAGATACGCAGTATTTT. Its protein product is CSATSGAGGTDTQYF.

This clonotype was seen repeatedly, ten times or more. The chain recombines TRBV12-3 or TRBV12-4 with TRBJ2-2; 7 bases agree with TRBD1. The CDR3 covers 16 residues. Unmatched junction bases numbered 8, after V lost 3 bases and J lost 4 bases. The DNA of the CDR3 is TGTGCCAGCAGTTTCACAGGGGCAGGTGGCACCGGGGAGCTGTTTTTT. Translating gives CASSFTGAGGTGELFF.